This is a list of T cell receptor beta chains from one sample in a study of T cells after yellow fever vaccination. Via MiXCR, TCRdb re-called the 5' RACE reads, giving one row per CDR3 protein. The repertoire holds approximately 110,000 distinct CDR3 sequences, with 7.4% as singletons. This specimen was CD4+ T cells sorted from PBMCs, taken around 10 days after the first yellow fever vaccination. These receptors were obtained from a man aged 18-30 years who received the YFV17D yellow fever vaccine. CDR3s include the opening cysteine and the closing phenylalanine or tryptophan. The D gene is left open where the match is weak. The size entry is marked missing in some rows and otherwise reads once, few, many or a size class.

d_gene	abundance	v_gene	j_gene	CDR3aa	CDR3nt
.	many	TRBV5-6	TRBJ2-5	CASSFTSGWQETQYF	TGTGCCAGCAGCTTCACATCAGGGTGGCAAGAGACCCAGTACTTC
.	many	TRBV19	TRBJ2-1	CASSTFPGSNEQFF	TGTGCCAGTAGTACTTTTCCGGGATCTAATGAGCAGTTCTTC
.	many	TRBV3-1	TRBJ1-1	CASSDDASTATF	TGTGCCAGCAGCGACGACGCGTCGACAGCTACATTT
TRBD1	many	TRBV6-5	TRBJ1-6	CASSPDRGRYNSPLHF	TGTGCCAGCAGCCCGGACAGGGGCCGCTATAATTCACCCCTCCACTTT
TRBD1	few	TRBV4-3	TRBJ1-1	CASSQEGRGDTEAFF	TGCGCCAGCAGCCAAGAGGGCAGGGGGGACACTGAAGCTTTCTTT
TRBD2	many	TRBV9	TRBJ2-1	CASSGRAGTSGNEQFF	TGTGCCAGCAGCGGCAGGGCCGGGACTAGCGGCAATGAGCAGTTCTTC
.	.	TRBV20-1	TRBJ1-5	CSASSRVGQPQHF	TGCAGTGCTAGTAGCAGGGTTGGGCAGCCCCAGCATTTT
.	many	TRBV7-9	TRBJ2-5	CASSPAQTQYF	TGTGCCAGCAGCCCAGCGCAGACCCAGTACTTC
.	many	TRBV12-3/TRBV12-4	TRBJ2-6	CASSRSNAYSGANVLTF	TGTGCCAGCAGCCGATCCAATGCTTACTCTGGGGCCAACGTCCTGACTTTC
TRBD1	few	TRBV7-2	TRBJ1-2	CASSTRTGGLYYGYTF	TGTGCCAGCAGCACCAGGACAGGGGGCCTATACTATGGCTACACCTTC
TRBD1	many	TRBV5-6	TRBJ1-3	CASSWTGENTIYF	TGTGCCAGCAGCTGGACAGGGGAGAACACCATATATTTT
.	many	TRBV12-3/TRBV12-4	TRBJ2-2	CASSTGTINTGELFF	TGTGCCAGCAGTACCGGGACAATCAACACCGGGGAGCTGTTTTTT
.	.	TRBV18	TRBJ1-6	CASSETGFDSPLHF	TGTGCCAGCTCCGAAACAGGGTTCGACTCACCCCTCCACTTT
TRBD2	.	TRBV5-6	TRBJ2-7	CASSLAVAGISYEQYF	TGTGCCAGCAGCTTGGCAGTAGCGGGGATTTCCTACGAGCAGTACTTC
TRBD2	many	TRBV5-1	TRBJ2-3	CASSLAPTSGGADTQYF	TGCGCCAGCAGCTTGGCTCCTACTAGCGGGGGGGCAGATACGCAGTATTTT
.	many	TRBV7-2	TRBJ2-5	CASSFDLQETQYF	TGTGCCAGCAGCTTTGACCTCCAAGAGACCCAGTACTTC
TRBD1	many	TRBV6-1	TRBJ2-2	CASSHRQGATGELFF	TGTGCCAGCTCCCACCGGCAGGGGGCCACCGGGGAGCTGTTTTTT
TRBD2	many	TRBV7-3	TRBJ2-1	CASSLTSGGGEQFF	TGTGCCAGCAGCTTAACCAGCGGGGGAGGTGAGCAGTTCTTC
.	many	TRBV5-6	TRBJ2-7	CASSLAGIAYEQYF	TGTGCCAGCAGCTTGGCGGGGATCGCCTACGAGCAGTACTTC
.	many	TRBV4-2	TRBJ2-5	CASSQNLGQETQYF	TGTGCCAGCAGCCAGAATCTTGGGCAAGAGACCCAGTACTTC
.	many	TRBV29-1	TRBJ2-5	CSARGATQETQYF	TGCAGCGCGCGCGGGGCGACTCAAGAGACCCAGTACTTC
TRBD1	many	TRBV12-3/TRBV12-4	TRBJ2-2	CASSPPGQGAVGELFF	TGTGCCAGCAGTCCACCGGGACAGGGGGCAGTCGGGGAGCTGTTTTTT
TRBD1	many	TRBV6-1	TRBJ1-1	CASSRIPDPLGTAEAFF	TGTGCCAGCAGCCGGATCCCCGACCCCCTGGGGACAGCTGAAGCTTTCTTT
.	many	TRBV7-2	TRBJ2-1	CASSLVQGWDEQFF	TGTGCCAGCAGCTTAGTACAGGGTTGGGATGAGCAGTTCTTC
.	many	TRBV7-2	TRBJ2-2	CASSQRLADRELFF	TGTGCCAGCAGCCAGCGATTAGCGGACCGGGAGCTGTTTTTT
TRBD2	many	TRBV20-1	TRBJ2-1	CSAQTSGGPSSYNEQFF	TGCAGTGCTCAGACTAGCGGGGGCCCAAGCTCCTACAATGAGCAGTTCTTC
.	many	TRBV3-1	TRBJ1-1	CASKGAFF	TGTGCCAGCAAGGGGGCTTTCTTT
TRBD2	many	TRBV5-1	TRBJ2-3	CASSVTSGGSLLDTQYF	TGCGCCAGCAGCGTAACTAGCGGGGGGAGCCTGTTGGATACGCAGTATTTT
.	.	TRBV14	TRBJ1-2	CASSSTWGPNYGYTF	TGTGCCAGCAGCTCCACCTGGGGACCTAACTATGGCTACACCTTC
.	few	TRBV5-1	TRBJ1-1	CASSPYPMNTEAFF	TGCGCCAGCAGCCCGTATCCAATGAACACTGAAGCTTTCTTT
TRBD2	many	TRBV5-1	TRBJ2-5	CASSQGTSGETQYF	TGCGCCAGCAGCCAAGGGACTAGCGGAGAGACCCAGTACTTC
.	many	TRBV4-3	TRBJ1-2	CASSQGLGYTF	TGCGCCAGCAGCCAAGGCCTGGGCTACACCTTC